The 24 T cell receptor beta chains below were found in one sample sequenced in a study of CD8 T cells in ankylosing spondylitis. TCRdb analysed the 5' RACE reads with MiXCR anew, one entry per CDR3 protein. Among some 300,000 distinct CDR3 sequences, around 20% were seen once, and the ten largest hold 3.5%. Sequences were obtained from blood, either unsorted or a sorted T cell fraction (not recorded which). These receptors were taken from a female donor with ankylosing spondylitis or in good health (not recorded which).

The chain joins TRBV20-1 to TRBJ2-3; 8 nucleotides match TRBD1. V lost 5 bases and J lost 3; bases outside the gene matches: 10. Germline V gives CDR1 DFQATT, CDR2 SNEGSKA (reference sequence). This CDR3 comprises 15 residues. CDR3 DNA: TGCAGTGCTTGCCTAAGGACAGGGCGGACAGATACGCAGTATTTT. As protein: CSACLRTGRTDTQYF.

The chain recombines TRBV5-4 with TRBJ2-6, with D hard to call. This CDR3 is built from 15 residues. The V end was cut by 1 base, the J end by 4 bases, with 9 bases between. Germline V lookup: CDR1 SGHNT, CDR2 YYREEE (reference sequence). In nucleotides, the CDR3 is TGTGCCAGCAGCTTGCCCGGCGCAGGGGCCAACGTCCTGACTTTC. It specifies CASSLPGAGANVLTF.

J is TRBJ1-4 and V is TRBV7-2; D may be TRBD1 (5 bases). The CDR3 length is 14 residues. Germline CDR1 and CDR2: SGHTA and FQGNSA. V was shortened by 5 bases and J by 11 bases, with 18 bases between the two germline ends. CDR3 bases: TGTGCCAGCAGCGAAGGGGTCTCCGAGGAGAAACTGTTTTTT. Translating it yields CASSEGVSEEKLFF.

This clonotype has ten or more counts. The rearrangement links TRBV29-1 to TRBJ2-1; D remains ambiguous. The CDR3 is made up of 12 amino acids. With 4 bases removed from V and 5 bases from J, the gap between germline ends came to 9 bases. Per germline, CDR1 SQVTM and CDR2 ANQGSEA. The CDR3 DNA reads TGCAGCGTTGGGGGAAAGGACAATGAGCAGTTCTTC. Protein product: CSVGGKDNEQFF.

This clonotype has just a few counts. This sequence joins TRBV6-1 and TRBJ2-3; 9 nucleotides line up with TRBD2. Germline lookup yields CDR1 MNHNS and CDR2 SASEGT. V shed 1 base, J shed 5 bases, and the junction held 7 bases outside the gene matches. This CDR3 region has 16 residues. CDR3 in DNA: TGTGCCAGCAGTGAAGACGCGGGAGGGTTAGGAGATACGCAGTATTTT. Its protein product is CASSEDAGGLGDTQYF.

The chain links TRBV2 to TRBJ2-1; D ambiguous. This CDR3 has 12 amino acids. The germline CDR1 and CDR2 sequences are SNHLY and FYNNEI. V lost 6 bases and J 10 bases, leaving 13 bases between the germline ends. CDR3: CASSWDRGEQFF. The CDR3 coding sequence is TGTGCCAGCAGCTGGGATCGTGGGGAGCAGTTCTTC. The full variable domain, rest sourced from reference TRBV2 and TRBJ2-1, is EPEVTQTPSHQVTQMGQEVILRCVPISNHLYFYWYRQILGQKVEFLVSFYNNEISEKSEIFDDQFSVERPDGSNFTLKIRSTKLEDSAMYFCASSWDRGEQFFGPGTRLTVL.

In this sample, this clonotype turned up many times. The chain carries TRBV29-1 and TRBJ1-5; TRBD1 might be the D (6 bases). Germline values: CDR1 SQVTM, CDR2 ANQGSEA. The CDR3 covers 12 residues. V gave up 5 bases and J gave up 2 bases, with 7 bases separating them. CDR3 nucleotide sequence: TGCAGCGTTAGACAGGGCAATCAGCCCCAGCATTTT. This sequence encodes CSVRQGNQPQHF.

This clonotype was seen more than once but under ten times. The rearrangement links TRBV5-1 to TRBJ2-1, with D tentatively TRBD1 (6 bases). Trimming cost V 4 bases and J 7 bases, with 21 bases left between them. CDR3 length equals 16 residues. Germline CDR1 SGHRS, CDR2 YFSETQ. The CDR3 sequence is CASSQGTKTTLNEQFF. CDR3 nucleotide sequence: TGCGCCAGCAGCCAAGGGACAAAAACAACGTTGAATGAGCAGTTCTTC.

This clonotype was counted ten times or more. J is TRBJ2-2 and V is TRBV4-1; 13 bases are shared with TRBD2. The CDR3 length is 18 residues. V lost 4 bases and J lost 2; bases outside the gene matches: 7. Germline CDR1 MGHRA, CDR2 YSYEKL. The CDR3 DNA reads TGCGCCAGCAGCCCGGGACTAGCGGGACCTAGTAACACCGGGGAGCTGTTTTTT. It is translated as CASSPGLAGPSNTGELFF.

The rearrangement links TRBV5-7 to TRBJ1-3, with D unresolved. TRBV5-7 qualifies as an ORF whose function is uncertain. The CDR3 sequence is 13 residues long. V was cut by 5 bases and J by 7 bases, with 13 bases left in between. CDR3 bases: TGTGCCAGCAGAAATTACGTTCGGAACACCATATATTTT. Its protein is CASRNYVRNTIYF.

The chain recombines TRBV7-2 with TRBJ1-5, with D perhaps TRBD1 (5 bases). In germline, CDR1 is SGHTA, CDR2 FQGNSA. V dropped 3 bases and J dropped 4 bases, with 10 bases sitting between them. The CDR3 consists of 14 residues. The CDR3 here is CASSFAGLNQPQHF. The CDR3, as DNA: TGTGCCAGCAGCTTTGCAGGGCTTAATCAGCCCCAGCATTTT.

This clonotype has ten or more counts. The V call is TRBV20-1, the J call TRBJ2-7; D gene uncertain. The length of the CDR3 is 11 residues. Trimming stripped 0 bases from V and 6 bases from J, with 6 bases between. Germline V CDR1 and CDR2: DFQATT, SNEGSKA (reference sequence). The CDR3 DNA sequence: TGCAGTGCTAGAGACCGACTCGAGCAGTACTTC. Protein sequence: CSARDRLEQYF.

The chain has TRBV15 and TRBJ1-4; 8 nucleotides agree with TRBD1. Germline assignment: CDR1 LNHNV and CDR2 YYDKDF (reference sequence). V shed 2 bases, J shed 8 bases, and the junction held 10 bases outside the gene matches. The CDR3 consists of 16 residues. The CDR3 reads CATSRPLTGAREKLFF. CDR3 coding DNA: TGTGCCACCAGCAGACCCTTGACAGGGGCGAGAGAAAAACTGTTTTTT.

This clonotype occurred a few times. A read error may produce the germline difference seen at one junction end. The chain employs TRBV7-7 and TRBJ2-1; 11 bases are a match to TRBD2. From germline, CDR1 is SSHAT and CDR2 FNYEAQ (reference sequence). This CDR3 is built from 15 residues. In DNA form, the CDR3 reads TGTGCTAGCAGCGTTGGGACTAGCGGCTACAATGAGCAGTTCTTC. It yields the protein CASSVGTSGYNEQFF.

This clonotype has more than one count but fewer than ten. CDR3 coding DNA: TGCAGTGCTAGAGCGGGGACAGGGGTTGGCTACACCTTC. It codes for CSARAGTGVGYTF. This chain connects TRBV20-1 to TRBJ1-2; 10 nucleotides line up with TRBD1. The trim removed 1 base at V and 7 bases at J, leaving 3 bases unmatched. The CDR3 contains 13 residues. Germline V gene data show CDR1 as DFQATT and CDR2 as SNEGSKA (reference sequence).

This clonotype was detected a few times. The chain recombines TRBV6-1 with TRBJ1-6; 8 bases are a match to TRBD1. Trimming cost V 5 bases and J 7 bases; bases outside gene matches: 10. Germline CDR1 is MNHNS and CDR2 is SASEGT. This CDR3 has 16 amino acids. CDR3 sequence (DNA): TGTGCCAGCAGTCGCGGGACAGGACTTTACAATTCACCCCTCCACTTT. This gives the protein CASSRGTGLYNSPLHF.

This chain joins TRBV6-2 or TRBV6-3 and TRBJ2-7; 7 bases line up with TRBD1. V shed 11 bases and J 6 bases; nucleotides not matched to a gene: 13. The CDR3 has 13 amino acids. Germline assignment: CDR1 MNHEY and CDR2 SVGEGT. CDR3 sequence: CAGSQGRGSEQYF. CDR3 DNA sequence: TGTGCCGGATCACAGGGCAGGGGGTCCGAGCAGTACTTC.

In its sample, this clonotype was seen a few times. This sequence joins TRBV20-1 and TRBJ1-5; D is uncertain. Trimming left V 3 bases short and J 4 bases short, with 10 bases between. Germline CDR1 is DFQATT and CDR2 is SNEGSKA (reference sequence). This CDR3 region has 13 residues. CDR3 in DNA: TGCAGTGCTAGCGCCCGGTGGAATCAGCCCCAGCATTTT. Its protein product is CSASARWNQPQHF.

The J gene is TRBJ2-1, the V gene TRBV6-5, with TRBD2 identical over 9 bases. The CDR3 totals 14 residues. After removal of 2 bases from V and 8 bases from J, the junction contained 4 bases not matched to a gene. CDR1 is MNHEY, CDR2 SVGAGI, per germline. CDR3: CASSYAGGQYEQFF. DNA for the CDR3: TGTGCCAGCAGTTACGCGGGAGGGCAATATGAGCAGTTCTTC.

The CDR3 nucleotides are TGTGCCAGCAGCCGGACGTCGGAGACCCAGTACTTC. It is translated as CASSRTSETQYF. The chain couples TRBV7-2 to TRBJ2-5; D remains unclear. With 5 bases removed from V and 5 bases from J, the gap between germline ends came to 9 bases. CDR1 and CDR2 (germline): SGHTA, FQGNSA. The CDR3 loop spans 12 amino acids.

The chain couples TRBV10-3 to TRBJ2-2, with D tentatively TRBD1 (6 bases). Germline assignment: CDR1 ENHRY and CDR2 SYGVKD. The CDR3 extends over 14 amino acids. Trimming took off 9 bases at V and 0 bases at J, with 11 bases between the two ends. This CDR3 reads CAITWTANTGELFF. CDR3 sequence (DNA): TGTGCCATAACCTGGACAGCGAACACCGGGGAGCTGTTTTTT.

Only a few counts were recorded for this clonotype. The chain carries TRBV6-2 or TRBV6-3 and TRBJ1-1, with TRBD1 matching 7 bases. The length of the CDR3 is 15 residues. Losses at the gene ends were 6 bases for V and 1 base for J; bases not matched to a gene: 8. CDR1 MNHEY and CDR2 SVGEGT come from the germline V gene. The CDR3 DNA follows: TGTGCCAGCAGCCGGGACAGAATATGGAACACTGAAGCTTTCTTT. Translation: CASSRDRIWNTEAFF.

This clonotype was counted a few times. The chain has TRBV20-1 and TRBJ1-6, with D unresolved. The CDR3 totals 13 residues. CDR1 is DFQATT and CDR2 is SNEGSKA in the germline V gene (reference sequence). The V end lost 1 base, the J end lost 9 bases, and 10 bases lay between the germline ends. The CDR3 nucleotides read TGCAGTGCTAGAGGGGCTGGGATTTCACCCCTCCACTTT. Protein sequence: CSARGAGISPLHF.

A few counts support this clonotype. This chain joins TRBV29-1 and TRBJ1-1; D is ambiguous. The CDR3 runs 14 residues. Germline assignment: CDR1 SQVTM and CDR2 ANQGSEA. Trimming took 7 bases from V and 0 from J, leaving 15 bases between them. CDR3 sequence reads: CSACRGWMNTEAFF. The CDR3 DNA sequence: TGCAGCGCCTGCCGGGGATGGATGAACACTGAAGCTTTCTTT.